This TCR beta chain was found in a study of CD8 T cells in Susac syndrome. When the RNA was reverse transcribed, random hexamers were used with an input of roughly 0.45 to 1 ug. Amplification of TCR beta CDR3 by immunoSEQ multiplex PCR spanned 54 Vbeta and 13 Jbeta. TCRdb fed the immunoSEQ multiplex PCR reads into MiXCR, producing one record per CDR3 protein. Among fewer than 200,000 distinct CDR3 sequences listed, about 94% were seen once. Sequencing targeted TCR beta in blood CD8+ and CD4+ T cells. The TCR originated in a human donor in good health. Sequencing input: CD4+ T cells from PBMCs.

This CDR3 reads CASSLWAGANVLTF. CDR3 DNA: TGTGCCAGCAGCTTATGGGCTGGGGCCAACGTCCTGACTTTC. The gene calls are TRBV11-2 and TRBJ2-6, with D unclear. CDR1 is SGHAT and CDR2 is FQNNGV in the germline V gene. Deletions cut 2 bases from V and 2 bases from J, with 4 bases between. CDR3 length: 14 residues.